This T cell receptor beta chain emerged from a study of blood T cell repertoires in COVID-19. With V trimmed by 5 bases and J by 13 bases, 16 bases remained unmatched. From germline, CDR1 is SNHLY and CDR2 FYNNEI. The CDR3 extends over 17 amino acids. This clone has a single count. In the source study's methods: Amplifying reference gene primers gave estimates of nucleated cell counts. Sequencing was performed with immunoSEQ multiplex PCR; in TCRdb, only in-frame clones are kept and a portion is missing. That table furnishes V, J and clone size, whereas the DNA furnished D and trimming. The sample consists of roughly 64,000 clones, around 90% of them appearing once.

This chain connects TRBV2 to TRBJ2-1; 14 nucleotides align to TRBD2. The receptor was derived from a woman of 80 years or more with active COVID-19. Sequences were obtained from peripheral blood. Here the CDR3 DNA reads TGTGCCAGCAGTCAGCCGGGACTAGCGGGAGTTAGCTATTATCAGTTCTTC. As protein: CASSQPGLAGVSYYQFF.